Listed below are T cell receptor beta chains from one sample, sequenced in a study of post-analysis software for immune sequencing data. TCRdb used MiXCR to reprocess the PCR reads, holding one entry per CDR3 protein. The table records a few hundred thousand distinct CDR3 sequences, approximately 39% of them present only once. The sequencing input was blood. Source of these receptors: a girl aged 2 to 10 with multiple sclerosis. Both conserved end residues are part of each CDR3. A D gene is named only where the DNA matches it firmly. Clone size is not always given. Where it is, it says once, few, many or a class for expanded clones.

j_call clone_size v_call d_call cdr3_aa cdr3_nt
TRBJ2-2 once TRBV29-1 TRBD1 CSICNTGGGSPGELFF TGCAGCATTTGCAACACAGGGGGCGGGAGTCCCGGGGAGCTGTTTTTT
TRBJ2-1 . TRBV7-9 . CASSFAENGEQFF TGTGCCAGCAGCTTCGCCGAAAACGGTGAGCAGTTCTTC
TRBJ1-2 . TRBV28 TRBD1 CASSPTGIGYGYGYTF TGTGCCAGCAGTCCGACAGGGATAGGGTACGGCTATGGCTACACCTTC
TRBJ2-7 many TRBV5-6 . CASSLSDEQYF TGTGCCAGCAGCCTGTCGGACGAGCAGTACTTC
TRBJ2-3 . TRBV12-3/TRBV12-4 . CASSSGQSTDTQYF TGTGCCAGCTCCTCTGGACAGAGCACAGATACGCAGTATTTT
TRBJ2-1 . TRBV20-1 TRBD2 CSASSLAGGYNEQFF TGCAGTGCTAGCTCCCTAGCGGGAGGGTACAATGAGCAGTTCTTC
TRBJ1-2 few TRBV4-2 TRBD1 CASSPPGAGGPPGGYTF TGTGCCAGCAGCCCTCCCGGAGCAGGGGGGCCCCCAGGGGGCTACACCTTC
TRBJ2-7 few TRBV6-5 TRBD2 CASTYTGGTYEQYF TGTGCCAGCACCTACACCGGGGGGACCTACGAGCAGTACTTC
TRBJ1-1 few TRBV27 . CASFGLGSVTEAFF TGTGCCAGCTTTGGCCTCGGGTCGGTCACTGAAGCTTTCTTT
TRBJ2-4 . TRBV7-9 TRBD1 CASSPRQGKNIQYF TGTGCCAGCAGCCCTAGACAGGGCAAAAACATTCAGTACTTC
TRBJ1-2 . TRBV2 . CASRPTVRGDYTF TGTGCCAGCAGACCCACAGTGAGAGGAGACTACACCTTC
TRBJ1-1 . TRBV15 . CATSGSAGNTEAFF TGTGCCACCAGTGGGTCCGCAGGGAACACTGAAGCTTTCTTT
TRBJ2-5 few TRBV25-1 TRBD2 CASGLAGGETQYF TGTGCCAGTGGACTAGCGGGAGGGGAGACCCAGTACTTC
TRBJ2-7 few TRBV4-3 . CASSQGGDYEQYF TGCGCCAGCAGCCAAGGCGGGGACTACGAGCAGTACTTC
TRBJ1-1 . TRBV11-2 . CASSLVEAFF TGTGCCAGCAGCTTAGTCGAGGCTTTCTTT
TRBJ2-3 . TRBV7-3 TRBD2 CASSLTRGTSTDTQYF TGTGCCAGCAGCTTAACGCGGGGGACTAGCACAGATACGCAGTATTTT
TRBJ1-2 . TRBV20-1 TRBD1 CSAGTVRYGYTF TGCAGTGCTGGGACAGTTCGCTATGGCTACACCTTC
TRBJ2-1 . TRBV25-1 . CASSDKAGRLTGVNEQFF TGTGCCAGCAGTGACAAGGCAGGTAGACTAACGGGAGTAAATGAGCAGTTCTTC
TRBJ1-2 . TRBV4-3 TRBD1 CASSQDRGNYGYTF TGCGCCAGCAGCCAAGACAGGGGGAACTATGGCTACACCTTC